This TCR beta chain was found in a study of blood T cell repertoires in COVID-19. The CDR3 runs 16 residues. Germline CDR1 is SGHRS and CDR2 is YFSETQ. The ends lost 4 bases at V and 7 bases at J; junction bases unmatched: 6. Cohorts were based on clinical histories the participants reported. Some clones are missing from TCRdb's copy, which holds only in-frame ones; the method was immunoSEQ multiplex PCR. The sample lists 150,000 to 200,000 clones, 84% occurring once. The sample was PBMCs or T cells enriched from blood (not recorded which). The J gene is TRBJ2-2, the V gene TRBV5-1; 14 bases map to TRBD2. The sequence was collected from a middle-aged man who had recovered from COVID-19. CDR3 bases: TGCGCCAGCAGCCCGAGGACTAGCGGGGGGATCGGGGAGCTGTTTTTT. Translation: CASSPRTSGGIGELFF.